This TCR beta chain was retrieved from a study of PD-1 blockade in classical Hodgkin lymphoma. General observations from the study: A reduction in baseline TCR diversity was reportedly seen in newly diagnosed patients relative to healthy donors. The repertoire differences lack a defined cause, possibly disease activity or prior therapy. By C4D1, diversity of CD4+ TCRs had risen significantly, whereas that of CD8+ TCRs had not.

V gave up 1 base and J gave up 7 bases; unmatched junction bases: 4. Germline V gene data show CDR1 as SGHTA and CDR2 as FQGNSA. The CDR3 has 15 amino acids. TCRdb's copy holds only in-frame clones and misses some; the assay was immunoSEQ multiplex PCR. The sample holds 25,000 to 30,000 clones, more than 85% seen once. As concerns this clone: Its antigen is as yet unknown.

Specified time point: cycle 4 day 1 (C4D1), after 6 weeks of nivolumab. Each and every patient relapsed after autologous stem cell transplantation, and patients got differing brentuximab vedotin exposure. Magnetic negative selection purified CD4+ T cells from thawed PBMCs. Each best response was a complete response, a partial response or progressive disease. The chain links TRBV7-2 to TRBJ2-1, with TRBD2 matching 10 bases. This sample comprised CD4+ T cells from blood, obtained before the fourth cycle of nivolumab. The receptor's source is a human donor with classical Hodgkin lymphoma. CDR3 nucleotides: TGTGCCAGCAGCTTAGTCGCTAGCGGGAGAAATGAGCAGTTCTTC. Its translation: CASSLVASGRNEQFF.